This T cell receptor beta chain was found in a study of blood T cell repertoires in COVID-19. As for the study in general: T cells, B-cell-depleted T cells, or PBMCs provided the cDNA or gDNA that served as material.

V was trimmed by 1 base and J by 2 bases, leaving 17 bases between them. The CDR3 extends over 17 amino acids. Germline-derived CDR1 and CDR2 are SGHTA and FQGNSA. Original methodology: Reference gene primer amplification yielded estimated nucleated cell counts. Assay: immunoSEQ multiplex PCR; the TCRdb copy retains only in-frame clones and omits some. V, J and clone size are those of that table, while D and trimming were read from the DNA. The table lists 70,000 or so clones, more than 70% of them singletons. The sequenced sample consisted of peripheral blood. The chain links TRBV7-2 to TRBJ1-2, with D hard to call. The clonotype was recovered from a human donor in a cohort sampled during active COVID-19. The CDR3 is CASSLGDHRRVNYGYTF. In nucleotides, the CDR3 is TGTGCCAGCAGCTTAGGAGACCATCGACGGGTAAACTATGGCTACACCTTC.